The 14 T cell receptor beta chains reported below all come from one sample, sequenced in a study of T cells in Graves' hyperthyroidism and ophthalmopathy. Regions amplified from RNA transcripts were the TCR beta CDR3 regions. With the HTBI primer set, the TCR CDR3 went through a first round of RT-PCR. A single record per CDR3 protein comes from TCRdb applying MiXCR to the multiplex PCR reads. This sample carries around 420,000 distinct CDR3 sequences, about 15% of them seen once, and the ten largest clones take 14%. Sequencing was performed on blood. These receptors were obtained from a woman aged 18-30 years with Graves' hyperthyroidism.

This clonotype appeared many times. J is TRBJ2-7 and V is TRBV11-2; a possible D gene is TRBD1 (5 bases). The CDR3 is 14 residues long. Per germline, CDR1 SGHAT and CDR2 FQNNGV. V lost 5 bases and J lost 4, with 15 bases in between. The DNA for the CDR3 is TGTGCCAGCAGCCCGCCCAGGGTAGCATACGAGCAGTACTTC. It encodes CASSPPRVAYEQYF.

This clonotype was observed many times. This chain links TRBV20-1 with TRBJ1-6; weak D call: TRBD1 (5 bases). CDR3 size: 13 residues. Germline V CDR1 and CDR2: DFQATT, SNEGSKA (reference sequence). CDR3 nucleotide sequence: TGCAGCGCTCAGGGCCCAACCCAGTCACCCCTCCACTTT. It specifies CSAQGPTQSPLHF.

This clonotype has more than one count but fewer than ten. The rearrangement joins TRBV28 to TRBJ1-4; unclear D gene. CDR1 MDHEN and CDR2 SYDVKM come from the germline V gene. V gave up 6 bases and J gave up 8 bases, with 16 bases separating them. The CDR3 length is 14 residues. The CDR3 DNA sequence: TGTGCCAGCAGCCAAGTGGGGTCAGGCGAAAAACTGTTTTTT. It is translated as CASSQVGSGEKLFF.

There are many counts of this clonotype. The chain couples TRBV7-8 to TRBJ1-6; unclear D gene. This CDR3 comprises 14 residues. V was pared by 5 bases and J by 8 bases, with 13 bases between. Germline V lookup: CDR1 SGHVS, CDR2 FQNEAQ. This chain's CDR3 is CASSATASDSPLHF. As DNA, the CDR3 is TGTGCCAGCAGCGCAACAGCTTCAGATTCACCCCTCCACTTT.

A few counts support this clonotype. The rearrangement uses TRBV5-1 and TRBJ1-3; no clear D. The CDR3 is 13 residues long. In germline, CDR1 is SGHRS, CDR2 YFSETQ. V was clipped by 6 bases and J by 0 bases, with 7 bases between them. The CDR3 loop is CASNPDSGNTIYF. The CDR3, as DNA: TGCGCCAGCAATCCCGACTCTGGAAACACCATATATTTT.

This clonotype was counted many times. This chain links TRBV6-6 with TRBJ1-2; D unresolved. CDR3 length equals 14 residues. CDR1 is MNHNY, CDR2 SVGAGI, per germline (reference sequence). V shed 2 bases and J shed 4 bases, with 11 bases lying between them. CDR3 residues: CASSYAGELYGYTF. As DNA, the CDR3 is TGTGCCAGCAGTTACGCAGGCGAGCTCTATGGCTACACCTTC.

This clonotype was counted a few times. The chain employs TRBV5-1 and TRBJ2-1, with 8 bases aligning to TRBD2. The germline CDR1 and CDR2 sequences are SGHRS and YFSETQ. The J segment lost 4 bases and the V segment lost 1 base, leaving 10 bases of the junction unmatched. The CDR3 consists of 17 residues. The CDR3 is CASSLRFSRGAYNEQFF. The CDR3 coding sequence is TGCGCCAGCAGCTTGAGGTTTTCGCGGGGGGCTTACAATGAGCAGTTCTTC.

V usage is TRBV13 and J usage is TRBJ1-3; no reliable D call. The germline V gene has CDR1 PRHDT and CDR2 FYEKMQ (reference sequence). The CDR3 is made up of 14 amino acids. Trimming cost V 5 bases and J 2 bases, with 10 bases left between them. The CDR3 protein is CASSLGKTGNTIYF. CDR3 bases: TGTGCCAGCAGCCTCGGGAAGACTGGAAACACCATATATTTT.

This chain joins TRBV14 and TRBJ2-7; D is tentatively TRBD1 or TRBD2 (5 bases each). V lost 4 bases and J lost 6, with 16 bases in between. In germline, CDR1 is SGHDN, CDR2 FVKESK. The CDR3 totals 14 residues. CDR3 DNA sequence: TGTGCCAGCAGCCCGGGGCAGGTTATTGGCGAGCAGTACTTC. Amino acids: CASSPGQVIGEQYF.

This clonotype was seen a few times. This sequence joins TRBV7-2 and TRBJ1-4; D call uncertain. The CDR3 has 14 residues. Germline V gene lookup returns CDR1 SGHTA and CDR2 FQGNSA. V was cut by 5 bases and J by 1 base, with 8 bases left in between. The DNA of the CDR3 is TGTGCCAGCAGCCTGTCCCTAACTAATGAAAAACTGTTTTTT. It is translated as CASSLSLTNEKLFF. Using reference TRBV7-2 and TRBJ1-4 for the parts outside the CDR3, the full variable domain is GAGVSQSPSNKVTEKGKDVELRCDPISGHTALYWYRQSLGQGLEFLIYFQGNSAPDKSGLPSDRFSAERTGGSVSTLTIQRTQQEDSAVYLCASSLSLTNEKLFFGSGTQLSVL.

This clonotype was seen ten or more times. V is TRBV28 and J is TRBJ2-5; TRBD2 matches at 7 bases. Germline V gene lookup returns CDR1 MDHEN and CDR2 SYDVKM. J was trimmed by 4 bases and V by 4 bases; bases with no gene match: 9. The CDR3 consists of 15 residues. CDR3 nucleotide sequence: TGTGCCAGCAGTTCGAGCGGGACGGAGGGAGAGACCCAGTACTTC. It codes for CASSSSGTEGETQYF.

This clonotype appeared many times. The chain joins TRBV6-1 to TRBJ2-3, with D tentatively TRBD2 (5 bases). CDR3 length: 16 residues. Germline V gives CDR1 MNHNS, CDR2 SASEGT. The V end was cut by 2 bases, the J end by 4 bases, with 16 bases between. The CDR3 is CASSEMVGNGADTQYF. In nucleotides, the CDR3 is TGTGCCAGCAGTGAAATGGTCGGGAACGGGGCAGATACGCAGTATTTT.

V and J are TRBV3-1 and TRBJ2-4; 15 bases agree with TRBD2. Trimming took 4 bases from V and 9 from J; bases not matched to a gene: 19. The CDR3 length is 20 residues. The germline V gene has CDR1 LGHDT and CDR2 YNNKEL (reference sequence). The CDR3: CASSPGLIGWTSGRDGIQYF. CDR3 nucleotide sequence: TGTGCCAGCAGCCCCGGATTAATCGGATGGACTAGCGGGAGGGACGGCATTCAGTACTTC. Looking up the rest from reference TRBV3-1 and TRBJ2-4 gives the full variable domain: DTAVSQTPKYLVTQMGNDKSIKCEQNLGHDTMYWYKQDSKKFLKIMFSYNNKELIINETVPNRFSPKSPDKAHLNLHINSLELGDSAVYFCASSPGLIGWTSGRDGIQYFGAGTRLSVL.

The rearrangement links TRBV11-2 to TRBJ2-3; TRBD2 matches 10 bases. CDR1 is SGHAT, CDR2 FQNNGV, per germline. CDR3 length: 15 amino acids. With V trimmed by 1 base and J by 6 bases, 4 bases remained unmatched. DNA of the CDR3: TGTGCCAGCAGCTTAGGGCTTAGCGGGGGGGATACGCAGTATTTT. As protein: CASSLGLSGGDTQYF. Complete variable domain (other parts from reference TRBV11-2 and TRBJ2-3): EAGVAQSPRYKIIEKRQSVAFWCNPISGHATLYWYQQILGQGPKLLIQFQNNGVVDDSQLPKDRFSAERLKGVDSTLKIQPAKLEDSAVYLCASSLGLSGGDTQYFGPGTRLTVL.